Listed below are T cell receptor beta chains from one sample, sequenced in a study of OX40 agonist ivuxolimab in advanced cancers. TCRdb keeps only in-frame clones here, not all; method: immunoSEQ multiplex PCR. The sample records about 91,000 clones, under 90% being singletons. Sample: CD4+ or CD8+ T cells sorted from blood, taken in a trial of the OX40 agonist ivuxolimab. The receptors stem from an adult with an advanced solid tumor such as melanoma, head and neck, liver or kidney cancer. The CDR3 runs from the conserved cysteine through the conserved F or W. Part of the rows lack a size; the others show once, few, many or a class for expanded clones.

v_gene: TRBV28
abundance: -
CDR3aa: CASSSGGREAEAFF

v_gene: TRBV5-4
abundance: -
CDR3aa: CASRRGQGQETQYF

v_gene: TRBV28
abundance: -
CDR3aa: CASRGGKQPQHF

v_gene: TRBV6-1
abundance: -
CDR3aa: CASSEARGTASYEQYF

v_gene: TRBV7-9
abundance: once
CDR3aa: CASSLEGTGDTGELFF

v_gene: TRBV19
abundance: -
CDR3aa: CASSVRGRIYGYTF

v_gene: TRBV4-1
abundance: -
CDR3aa: CASSQDPGQGGDEQFF

v_gene: TRBV18
abundance: few
CDR3aa: CASSPHQALANQPQHF

v_gene: TRBV28
abundance: -
CDR3aa: CASSLVQEGLNYGYTF

v_gene: TRBV5-1
abundance: -
CDR3aa: CASRLLDTQYF

v_gene: TRBV4-1
abundance: once
CDR3aa: CASSQQQGENIQYF

v_gene: TRBV6-1
abundance: -
CDR3aa: CASSLGPGQSYEQYF

v_gene: TRBV6-5
abundance: -
CDR3aa: CASIRGPMGEAFF

v_gene: TRBV7-9
abundance: -
CDR3aa: CASRSTGSEGNTIYF

v_gene: TRBV15
abundance: -
CDR3aa: CATSTRQGRGGYTF